The rows below give T cell receptor beta chains drawn from one sample of a study of T cell responses to AZD1222 COVID-19 vaccine. Measured with immunoSEQ multiplex PCR; TCRdb has only the in-frame clones, and not every one. There are under 80,000 clones in the sample; about 85% occur only once, and around 1.3% lies in the top ten. The sample here was peripheral blood, taken 28 days after the second AZD1222 dose. The origin of the receptors is an adult who received the AZD1222 COVID-19 vaccine. CDR3s include the opening cysteine and the closing phenylalanine or tryptophan. Clone size, where shown, is once, few, many, or a class for clones that have expanded.

v_call | clone_size | cdr3_aa
TRBV5-4 | . | CASSLGTGEHGYTF
TRBV13 | . | CASSFTGRLGDNEQFF
TRBV27 | . | CASSYRGDYEQYF
TRBV29-1 | . | CSAGRDYGYTF
TRBV7-3 | once | CASSLTTTGGRPYNEQFF
TRBV9 | few | CASSVSSSGLRETQYF
TRBV15 | . | CATSRDRGAAETQYF
TRBV24-1 | . | CATSDVTRGPGNTIYF
TRBV19 | . | CASINSGVTGELFF
TRBV2 | . | CASSGHTEAFF
TRBV5-8 | once | CASRLYRGAGGYTF
TRBV7-2 | . | CASSPQGGNTEAFF
TRBV2 | . | CASSADSGYTF
TRBV18 | . | CASSPPSGFSAGNTIYF
TRBV19 | . | CASSIPDGMPPEAFF
TRBV6-5 | few | CASSYSSRGNTEAFF
TRBV12-3/TRBV12-4 | . | CASSGQGYQPQHF
TRBV3-1/TRBV3-2 | . | CASSQADTQYF
TRBV6-1 | . | CASSEARWRGSYNEQFF
TRBV11-2 | . | CASSSSTDTQYF
TRBV18 | . | CASSPLRTGPEAFF
TRBV14 | . | CASSQVDRASSYEQYF
TRBV9 | . | CASSALALAANTGELFF
TRBV18 | . | CASSPLAGGTDTQYF
TRBV19 | . | CASSIIPGQGRSTDTQYF
TRBV5-1 | . | CASRPDGRSGANVLTF
TRBV29-1 | . | CSVDLWDRGNYGYTF
TRBV7-8 | few | CASSLVGSYTEAFF
TRBV6-5 | . | CASRKDSYEQYF
TRBV18 | . | CASSPDGRGPFTGELFF
TRBV14 | . | CASRVTAGNTIYF
TRBV6-1 | once | CASSDGGRQPQHF
TRBV5-6 | . | CASRPTGSFGYTF
TRBV7-2 | . | CASSNQQGAGETQYF
TRBV2 | . | CASSKQGQGNQPQHF
TRBV5-1 | . | CASSTGSITDTQYF
TRBV6-2/TRBV6-3 | . | CASSYVGLARETQYF
TRBV5-1 | . | CASSLGLAGPREQYF
TRBV7-8 | few | CASSSRPGQLKNTIYF
TRBV25-1 | . | CASSGYTGEINYGYTF
TRBV6-1 | . | CASSEIGVNYGYTF
TRBV30 | . | CAWTPGQGVFKQFF
TRBV7-9 | . | CASSRSQGRNYGYTF
TRBV18 | . | CASSLGQGMNTEAFF
TRBV9 | . | CASSVGIAGGEETQYF
TRBV14 | . | CASSQAAGINYGYTF
TRBV5-4 | . | CASSLSAGNYREQYF
TRBV7-9 | . | CASSAGARTGELFF
TRBV11-2 | . | CASSLEGQGPYEQYF
TRBV5-1 | . | CASSSAGSNNSPLHF